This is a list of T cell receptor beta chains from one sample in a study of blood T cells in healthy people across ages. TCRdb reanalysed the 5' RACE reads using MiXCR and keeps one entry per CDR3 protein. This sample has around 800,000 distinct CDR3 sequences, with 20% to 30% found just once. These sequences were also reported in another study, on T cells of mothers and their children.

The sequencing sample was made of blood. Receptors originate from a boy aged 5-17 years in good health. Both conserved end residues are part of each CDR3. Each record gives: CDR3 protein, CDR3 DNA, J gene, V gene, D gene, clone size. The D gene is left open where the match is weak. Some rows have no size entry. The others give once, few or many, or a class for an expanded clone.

CDR3: CASSSGQGATYNEQFF
DNA: TGTGCCAGCAGCAGCGGACAGGGGGCCACCTACAATGAGCAGTTCTTC
J: TRBJ2-1
V: TRBV7-9
D: TRBD1
size: .

CDR3: CASSFRRFGNEQFF
DNA: TGTGCCAGCAGTTTCCGCAGATTCGGCAATGAGCAGTTCTTC
J: TRBJ2-1
V: TRBV27
D: .
size: .

CDR3: CASSEEGGLNIQYF
DNA: TGTGCCAGCAGTGAAGAGGGGGGGCTAAACATTCAGTACTTC
J: TRBJ2-4
V: TRBV2
D: .
size: .

CDR3: CASSPTVDGAYEQYF
DNA: TGTGCCAGCAGTCCAACCGTCGACGGTGCCTACGAGCAGTACTTC
J: TRBJ2-7
V: TRBV6-5
D: .
size: .

CDR3: CASSFVTGLNEQYF
DNA: TGTGCCAGCAGTTTTGTGACAGGGCTCAACGAGCAGTACTTC
J: TRBJ2-7
V: TRBV12-3/TRBV12-4
D: TRBD1
size: few

CDR3: CASALTPSEETQYF
DNA: TGTGCCAGCGCTCTAACCCCTAGCGAAGAGACCCAGTACTTC
J: TRBJ2-5
V: TRBV2
D: .
size: .

CDR3: CASSLTSGLIGAGELFF
DNA: TGCGCCAGCAGCCTGACTAGTGGGCTGATCGGTGCCGGGGAGCTGTTTTTT
J: TRBJ2-2
V: TRBV5-1
D: .
size: .

CDR3: CASTWDRAIYGYTF
DNA: TGCGCCAGCACATGGGACAGGGCTATCTATGGCTACACCTTC
J: TRBJ1-2
V: TRBV5-1
D: TRBD1
size: .

CDR3: CAIRNTDTQYF
DNA: TGTGCCATCAGAAACACAGATACGCAGTATTTT
J: TRBJ2-3
V: TRBV10-3
D: .
size: many

CDR3: CASSATGKPEAFF
DNA: TGCGCCAGCAGCGCGACAGGGAAGCCTGAAGCTTTCTTT
J: TRBJ1-1
V: TRBV5-1
D: TRBD1
size: .

CDR3: CASSLRPRDRGNEQFF
DNA: TGCGCCAGCAGCTTGAGGCCCCGGGACAGGGGAAATGAGCAGTTCTTC
J: TRBJ2-1
V: TRBV5-1
D: TRBD1
size: .

CDR3: CSMTSPGSYEQYF
DNA: TGCAGCATGACCTCCCCCGGCTCCTACGAGCAGTACTTC
J: TRBJ2-7
V: TRBV29-1
D: .
size: .

CDR3: CASSPQGGDNTGELFF
DNA: TGTGCCAGCAGCCCCCAGGGGGGAGACAACACCGGGGAGCTGTTTTTT
J: TRBJ2-2
V: TRBV7-3
D: .
size: .

CDR3: CASSLGSLAKNIQYF
DNA: TGTGCCAGCAGTCTAGGGTCTTTAGCCAAAAACATTCAGTACTTC
J: TRBJ2-4
V: TRBV6-5
D: .
size: few

CDR3: CASSFSGGLGQPQHF
DNA: TGCGCCAGCAGCTTCTCAGGGGGACTTGGACAGCCCCAGCATTTT
J: TRBJ1-5
V: TRBV5-1
D: TRBD1
size: few

CDR3: CSASKGQYNSPLHF
DNA: TGCAGTGCTAGTAAGGGACAATATAATTCACCCCTCCACTTT
J: TRBJ1-6
V: TRBV20-1
D: .
size: .

CDR3: CASSSGKGATEAFF
DNA: TGTGCCAGCAGCTCGGGGAAGGGGGCCACTGAAGCTTTCTTT
J: TRBJ1-1
V: TRBV7-9
D: TRBD1
size: .

CDR3: CASSSFLAYGNEQFF
DNA: TGTGCCAGCAGCTCCTTTTTAGCATACGGAAATGAGCAGTTCTTC
J: TRBJ2-1
V: TRBV7-9
D: .
size: .

CDR3: CASSYGQVPETQYF
DNA: TGTGCCAGCAGTTATGGACAGGTCCCGGAGACCCAGTACTTC
J: TRBJ2-5
V: TRBV6-5
D: TRBD1
size: .

CDR3: CSARSSDQETQYF
DNA: TGCAGCGCGCGGAGTTCCGACCAAGAGACCCAGTACTTC
J: TRBJ2-5
V: TRBV29-1
D: .
size: .

CDR3: CASGSESLDTGELFF
DNA: TGTGCCAGCGGTTCTGAGTCTTTAGACACCGGGGAGCTGTTTTTT
J: TRBJ2-2
V: TRBV12-3/TRBV12-4
D: .
size: .

CDR3: CASSKRPGPAGDTQYF
DNA: TGTGCCAGCAGCAAACGGCCGGGTCCCGCCGGAGATACGCAGTATTTT
J: TRBJ2-3
V: TRBV7-3
D: .
size: .

CDR3: CAWSVHGGPTDTQYF
DNA: TGTGCCTGGAGTGTACATGGGGGCCCCACAGATACGCAGTATTTT
J: TRBJ2-3
V: TRBV30
D: .
size: .

CDR3: CASSWGGSYEQYF
DNA: TGTGCCAGCAGTTGGGGTGGGTCCTACGAGCAGTACTTC
J: TRBJ2-7
V: TRBV27
D: .
size: many

CDR3: CASSLIGADGYTF
DNA: TGCGCCAGCAGCCTGATCGGGGCGGATGGCTACACCTTC
J: TRBJ1-2
V: TRBV5-1
D: .
size: .

CDR3: CASSYSGAANTGELFF
DNA: TGTGCCAGCAGTTACTCCGGAGCAGCGAACACCGGGGAGCTGTTTTTT
J: TRBJ2-2
V: TRBV6-2/TRBV6-3
D: .
size: .

CDR3: CASSLGAGLDSYEQYF
DNA: TGTGCCAGCAGCTTAGGCGCGGGACTAGACTCCTACGAGCAGTACTTC
J: TRBJ2-7
V: TRBV7-9
D: TRBD2
size: .

CDR3: CASSFLLGSGTVKNIQYF
DNA: TGTGCCAGCAGTTTTCTTTTGGGATCCGGGACGGTGAAAAACATTCAGTACTTC
J: TRBJ2-4
V: TRBV12-3/TRBV12-4
D: .
size: few

CDR3: CSVSSGTGKEYGYTF
DNA: TGCAGCGTTTCCTCCGGGACAGGGAAGGAGTATGGCTACACCTTC
J: TRBJ1-2
V: TRBV29-1
D: TRBD1
size: .

CDR3: CASSHRQGSKNIQYF
DNA: TGTGCCAGCAGTCACCGACAGGGTTCCAAAAACATTCAGTACTTC
J: TRBJ2-4
V: TRBV12-3/TRBV12-4
D: TRBD1
size: .

CDR3: CSASTSVGTDTQYF
DNA: TGCAGTGCTAGTACTAGCGTGGGCACAGATACGCAGTATTTT
J: TRBJ2-3
V: TRBV20-1
D: TRBD2
size: once

CDR3: CASSPNPGPLVSGANVLTF
DNA: TGTGCCAGCAGCCCTAACCCCGGGCCATTGGTTTCTGGGGCCAACGTCCTGACTTTC
J: TRBJ2-6
V: TRBV7-3
D: .
size: .

CDR3: CASSFWRLAGPEELFF
DNA: TGTGCCAGCAGCTTTTGGAGACTAGCGGGACCTGAGGAGCTGTTTTTT
J: TRBJ2-2
V: TRBV7-8
D: TRBD2
size: .

CDR3: CASSLSLAGNTIYF
DNA: TGTGCCAGCAGCCTGTCCCTGGCTGGAAACACCATATATTTT
J: TRBJ1-3
V: TRBV7-6
D: .
size: .

CDR3: CASSLRGAHEQYF
DNA: TGTGCCAGCAGTTTGCGGGGGGCCCACGAGCAGTACTTC
J: TRBJ2-7
V: TRBV28
D: TRBD2
size: .

CDR3: CASSSGTSGGAQYF
DNA: TGCGCCAGCAGCTCGGGGACTAGCGGAGGGGCCCAGTACTTC
J: TRBJ2-5
V: TRBV5-1
D: TRBD2
size: few

CDR3: CASTQVVGLGSRGYTF
DNA: TGTGCCAGCACCCAAGTGGTAGGGCTAGGATCTAGGGGCTACACCTTC
J: TRBJ1-2
V: TRBV4-2
D: .
size: few

CDR3: CASSKWITDTQYF
DNA: TGTGCCAGCAGCAAATGGATCACAGATACGCAGTATTTT
J: TRBJ2-3
V: TRBV21-1
D: .
size: .

CDR3: CASRTGGGYYGYTF
DNA: TGTGCCAGCAGGACAGGGGGCGGGTACTATGGCTACACCTTC
J: TRBJ1-2
V: TRBV6-5
D: TRBD1
size: few

CDR3: CASSKGGSSYEQYF
DNA: TGTGCCAGCAGTAAGGGGGGGAGCTCCTACGAGCAGTACTTC
J: TRBJ2-7
V: TRBV27
D: .
size: few

CDR3: CASSSQGAGTDTQYF
DNA: TGTGCCAGCAGTTCACAGGGGGCCGGCACAGATACGCAGTATTTT
J: TRBJ2-3
V: TRBV27
D: TRBD1
size: .

CDR3: CASSQVLETGELFF
DNA: TGTGCCAGCAGCCAGGTACTAGAAACCGGGGAGCTGTTTTTT
J: TRBJ2-2
V: TRBV4-2
D: .
size: .

CDR3: CASSPRLGSETQYF
DNA: TGTGCCAGCAGCCCCAGGCTCGGATCAGAGACCCAGTACTTC
J: TRBJ2-5
V: TRBV7-3
D: .
size: few

CDR3: CASSSTSGGATGELFF
DNA: TGTGCCAGCAGCTCTACTAGCGGGGGTGCGACAGGGGAGCTGTTTTTT
J: TRBJ2-2
V: TRBV6-5
D: TRBD2
size: .

CDR3: CASSLDPIASYEQYF
DNA: TGTGCCAGCAGCTTAGATCCGATCGCCTCCTACGAGCAGTACTTC
J: TRBJ2-7
V: TRBV7-2
D: .
size: .

CDR3: CASSSQSNTEAFF
DNA: TGTGCCAGCAGCTCCCAGAGTAACACTGAAGCTTTCTTT
J: TRBJ1-1
V: TRBV12-3/TRBV12-4
D: .
size: few

CDR3: CSTGQATGELFF
DNA: TGCAGTACTGGACAGGCCACCGGGGAGCTGTTTTTT
J: TRBJ2-2
V: TRBV29-1
D: TRBD1
size: few

CDR3: CATSRDRRGMNDEQFF
DNA: TGTGCCACCAGCAGAGATCGTCGGGGGATGAACGATGAGCAGTTCTTC
J: TRBJ2-1
V: TRBV15
D: .
size: .

CDR3: CASSSLGTGDQTNEKLFF
DNA: TGTGCCAGCAGTTCACTCGGGACAGGGGACCAGACTAATGAAAAACTGTTTTTT
J: TRBJ1-4
V: TRBV28
D: TRBD1
size: many

CDR3: CASSLPGTQQETQYF
DNA: TGTGCCAGCAGCCTCCCCGGGACACAACAAGAGACCCAGTACTTC
J: TRBJ2-5
V: TRBV11-2
D: .
size: .

CDR3: CASRTGLAGGPPYNEQFF
DNA: TGTGCCAGCAGAACCGGACTAGCGGGGGGGCCTCCTTACAATGAGCAGTTCTTC
J: TRBJ2-1
V: TRBV12-3/TRBV12-4
D: TRBD2
size: few

CDR3: CASSLTSGGADGTDTQYF
DNA: TGTGCCAGCAGTTTGACTAGCGGGGGGGCCGATGGGACAGATACGCAGTATTTT
J: TRBJ2-3
V: TRBV6-5
D: TRBD2
size: .

CDR3: CASRSAQESRSEQFF
DNA: TGTGCCAGCAGGTCTGCGCAGGAATCCCGTAGCGAGCAGTTCTTC
J: TRBJ2-1
V: TRBV6-2/TRBV6-3
D: .
size: few

CDR3: CASSDLAADSYNEQFF
DNA: TGTGCCAGCAGTGACTTAGCGGCAGACTCCTACAATGAGCAGTTCTTC
J: TRBJ2-1
V: TRBV6-2/TRBV6-3
D: .
size: few

CDR3: CASSFTEPNTEAFF
DNA: TGCGCCAGCAGCTTTACTGAACCGAACACTGAAGCTTTCTTT
J: TRBJ1-1
V: TRBV5-1
D: .
size: .

CDR3: CASSLSGHTLFF
DNA: TGTGCCAGCAGTTTGTCAGGGCATACACTGTTTTTT
J: TRBJ1-4
V: TRBV12-3/TRBV12-4
D: .
size: once

CDR3: CASGIDKGTGNTEAFF
DNA: TGTGCCAGCGGGATCGACAAGGGAACGGGGAACACTGAAGCTTTCTTT
J: TRBJ1-1
V: TRBV2
D: .
size: few

CDR3: CAARGGAYEQYF
DNA: TGTGCCGCCCGCGGGGGTGCCTACGAGCAGTACTTC
J: TRBJ2-7
V: TRBV28
D: TRBD2
size: .

CDR3: CATSRSQGRGTYEQYF
DNA: TGTGCCACCAGCAGATCTCAGGGGCGGGGGACGTACGAGCAGTACTTC
J: TRBJ2-7
V: TRBV15
D: .
size: few

CDR3: CSPLTFSYNEQFF
DNA: TGCAGCCCGTTGACTTTCTCCTACAATGAGCAGTTCTTC
J: TRBJ2-1
V: TRBV20-1
D: .
size: .